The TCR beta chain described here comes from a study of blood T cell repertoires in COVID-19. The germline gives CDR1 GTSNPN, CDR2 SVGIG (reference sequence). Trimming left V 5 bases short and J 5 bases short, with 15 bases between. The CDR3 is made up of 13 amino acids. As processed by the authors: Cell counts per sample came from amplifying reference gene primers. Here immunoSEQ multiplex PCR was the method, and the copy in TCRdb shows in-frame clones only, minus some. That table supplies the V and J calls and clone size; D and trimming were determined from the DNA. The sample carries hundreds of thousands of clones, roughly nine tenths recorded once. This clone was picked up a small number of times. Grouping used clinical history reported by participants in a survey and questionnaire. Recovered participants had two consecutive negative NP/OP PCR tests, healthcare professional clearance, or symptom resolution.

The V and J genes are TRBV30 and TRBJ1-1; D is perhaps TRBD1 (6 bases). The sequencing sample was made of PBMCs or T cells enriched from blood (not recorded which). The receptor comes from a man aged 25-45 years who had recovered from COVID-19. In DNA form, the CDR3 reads TGTGCCTGGTCGCCACAGGGATTAACTGAAGCTTTCTTT. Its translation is CAWSPQGLTEAFF.